Presented here are 25 T cell receptor beta chains from one specimen sequenced in a study of T-cell reconstitution after alpha-beta-depleted transplantation in children (dated by TCRdb to the mid-2010s). The meaning of the sample's treatment or condition label: allogeneic hematopoietic cell transplantation with graft depleted of TCRalphabeta T cells and CD19 B cells. Library preparation was by PCR. These reads were obtained on an Illumina HiSeq 2500. Molecular barcoding was employed in the preparation of TCR libraries, with unique molecular identifiers being used to normalize TCRbeta repertoire quantification. The public reads were quality trimmed at Q25 with fastp and then assembled into clones with MiXCR by TCRdb, keeping productive beta chains. One record per CDR3 amino acid sequence lists the most common genes and DNA. The sample data list roughly 500,000 distinct CDR3 sequences, and about 10% of these were observed just once. Together, the top ten hold just over 2% of the sample.

The sequenced sample was PBMCs, obtained before TCRalphabeta/CD19-depleted stem cell transplant. The source of these receptors is a child aged 2-15 years with inherited bone marrow failure, due to receive a stem cell transplant.

The table lists this clonotype with many counts. J is TRBJ2-1 and V is TRBV10-3, with 8 positions matching TRBD1. With V trimmed by 10 bases and J by 5 bases, 7 bases remained unmatched. CDR1 is ENHRY and CDR2 is SYGVKD in the germline V gene. The CDR3 runs 13 residues. The CDR3, as DNA: TGTGCCACCGCGGACAGGGAAGACAATGAGCAGTTCTTC. Protein: CATADREDNEQFF.

This chain joins TRBV29-1 and TRBJ2-5; D gene uncertain. The ends were cut back, 4 bases at V and 3 bases at J, with 15 bases in the middle. Per the germline V gene, CDR1 is SQVTM and CDR2 is ANQGSEA. The CDR3 totals 14 residues. The CDR3 spells CSVATSVSKETQYF. The CDR3 DNA follows: TGCAGCGTTGCAACATCGGTTAGCAAAGAGACCCAGTACTTC.

There are a few counts of this clonotype. The chain is built from TRBV12-3 or TRBV12-4 and TRBJ2-2; D is possibly TRBD1 or TRBD2 (5 bases each). The CDR3 loop spans 18 amino acids. V gave up 2 bases and J gave up 6 bases, with 22 bases separating them. CDR3 protein: CASSLTSLGRGGAGELFF. In DNA, the CDR3 is TGTGCCAGCAGTTTAACTTCGTTGGGCCGTGGGGGAGCCGGGGAGCTGTTTTTT.

This clonotype has at least ten counts. V and J are TRBV5-1 and TRBJ2-5; D is perhaps TRBD1 or TRBD2 (5 bases each). V was clipped by 0 bases and J by 5 bases, with 11 bases between them. This CDR3 comprises 14 residues. Germline loops: CDR1 SGHRS, CDR2 YFSETQ. The CDR3 DNA reads as TGCGCCAGCAGCTTGGCCGGGGCTAGCGAGACCCAGTACTTC. Protein sequence: CASSLAGASETQYF.

This clonotype has a count of ten or more. The genes are TRBV9 and TRBJ2-2; unclear D gene. Germline CDR1 and CDR2: SGDLS and YYNGEE. The CDR3 consists of 15 residues. With 0 bases removed from V and 1 base from J, the gap between germline ends came to 7 bases. CDR3 nucleotide sequence: TGTGCCAGCAGCGTAGGGGGATGGAACACCGGGGAGCTGTTTTTT. It translates to CASSVGGWNTGELFF.

This clonotype appeared many times. This rearrangement joins TRBV4-3 to TRBJ1-1; 8 nucleotides line up with TRBD1. This CDR3 spans 17 amino acids. CDR1 and CDR2 from the germline V gene are LGHNA and YSLEER. J gave up 3 bases and V 0 bases, and 9 bases lay outside the gene matches. CDR3 loop: CASSQDRAYRGYTEAFF. The CDR3 nucleotides read TGCGCCAGCAGCCAAGATCGGGCCTACAGGGGGTACACTGAAGCTTTCTTT.

The sample holds many counts of this clonotype. The genes are TRBV7-2 and TRBJ2-2; a possible D gene is TRBD1 (6 bases). The germline CDR1 and CDR2 sequences are SGHTA and FQGNSA. This CDR3 has 15 residues. V lost 4 bases and J 5 bases, leaving 14 bases between the germline ends. CDR3: CASSSYLGGTGELFF. The DNA of the CDR3 is TGTGCCAGCAGCTCTTACTTAGGGGGAACCGGGGAGCTGTTTTTT. Supplemented by reference TRBV7-2 and TRBJ2-2, the full variable domain reads GAGVSQSPSNKVTEKGKDVELRCDPISGHTALYWYRQSLGQGLEFLIYFQGNSAPDKSGLPSDRFSAERTGGSVSTLTIQRTQQEDSAVYLCASSSYLGGTGELFFGEGSRLTVL.

In this sample, this clonotype turned up many times. The chain couples TRBV7-2 to TRBJ2-2, with D tentatively TRBD2 (6 bases). Germline V gene data show CDR1 as SGHTA and CDR2 as FQGNSA. The CDR3 is made up of 15 amino acids. Trimming took 1 base from V and 5 from J, leaving 11 bases between them. The CDR3 nucleotides read TGTGCCAGCAGCTTAGGTGTTAGCGGTACCGGGGAGCTGTTTTTT. This encodes CASSLGVSGTGELFF.

This clonotype showed up just a few times. The genes are TRBV6-1 and TRBJ2-1, with 11 bases that match TRBD2. This CDR3 has 15 amino acids. The junction had 8 bases not matched to a gene; V was cut back by 8 bases and J by 5 bases. Looked up from germline, CDR1 is MNHNS and CDR2 is SASEGT. The DNA for the CDR3 is TGTGCCAGCGCACAAGGGGGACTAGCGGACAATGAGCAGTTCTTC. Translating it yields CASAQGGLADNEQFF.

This clonotype was observed at least ten times. The chain couples TRBV29-1 to TRBJ2-1; 7 nucleotides align to TRBD1. The CDR3 has 13 amino acids. V trimming: 6 bases; J trimming: 1 base; junction bases outside the gene matches: 3. The V gene's germline CDR1 is SQVTM and CDR2 ANQGSEA. The CDR3 nucleotides read TGCAGCGTCTTGGACAGGTCCTACAATGAGCAGTTCTTC. It specifies CSVLDRSYNEQFF.

This clonotype was counted at least ten times. This sequence joins TRBV6-5 and TRBJ2-2, with D unresolved. In germline, CDR1 is MNHEY, CDR2 SVGAGI. This CDR3 spans 12 amino acids. V was shortened by 4 bases and J by 6 bases, with 6 bases between the two germline ends. The CDR3 here is CASSWEAGELFF. In nucleotides, the CDR3 is TGTGCCAGCAGTTGGGAAGCCGGGGAGCTGTTTTTT.

This clonotype was seen many times. This chain uses TRBV7-6 with TRBJ2-7; perhaps TRBD1 as D (5 bases). Trimming stripped 5 bases from V and 0 bases from J, with 14 bases between. This CDR3 is built from 15 residues. The germline V gene encodes CDR1 SGHVS and CDR2 FNYEAQ. In nucleotides, the CDR3 is TGTGCCAGCAGCCTAGACAGCCTGAGCTCCTACGAGCAGTACTTC. It translates to CASSLDSLSSYEQYF.

The chain combines TRBV11-2 with TRBJ2-3; D call uncertain. The CDR3 covers 18 residues. V was cut by 3 bases and J by 2 bases, with 21 bases left in between. Germline assignment: CDR1 SGHAT and CDR2 FQNNGV. The CDR3 DNA reads TGTGCCAGCAGCTTCTTCGAGAGAGAATTTGGGCTCACAGATACGCAGTATTTT. Its translation is CASSFFEREFGLTDTQYF.

This clonotype was recorded a few times. This chain connects TRBV20-1 to TRBJ2-2; 10 nucleotides align to TRBD1. Looked up from germline, CDR1 is DFQATT and CDR2 is SNEGSKA (reference sequence). CDR3 size: 15 residues. CDR3 protein: CSGSRSDRGIGELFF. The CDR3 DNA is TGCAGCGGTTCACGGTCGGACAGGGGGATCGGGGAGCTGTTTTTT.

The chain couples TRBV9 to TRBJ1-5; D possibly corresponds to TRBD1 (5 bases). From germline, CDR1 is SGDLS and CDR2 YYNGEE. Trimming pared 0 bases from V and 4 bases from J, leaving 11 bases between. The CDR3 runs to 15 residues. The CDR3 loop is CASSVAGLSNQPQHF. The CDR3 DNA reads TGTGCCAGCAGCGTAGCGGGACTGAGTAATCAGCCCCAGCATTTT.

This clonotype was seen more than once but under ten times. V and J are TRBV29-1 and TRBJ2-1; D not resolved. Germline values: CDR1 SQVTM, CDR2 ANQGSEA. The CDR3 contains 15 residues. Trimming stripped 1 base from V and 0 bases from J, with 10 bases between. Here the CDR3 DNA reads TGCAGCGTTGAAGGCGACGGTAGCTCCTACAATGAGCAGTTCTTC. Translating it yields CSVEGDGSSYNEQFF.

This clonotype was observed a handful of times. CDR3 coding DNA: TGCAGTGCTATTGGGAACTCTGGGGCCAACGTCCTGACTTTC. It codes for CSAIGNSGANVLTF. The V gene is TRBV20-1, the J gene TRBJ2-6; D gene unclear. The V end was cut by 4 bases, the J end by 0 bases, with 7 bases between. This CDR3 has 14 amino acids. Germline CDR1 DFQATT, CDR2 SNEGSKA (reference sequence).

This chain links TRBV14 with TRBJ1-1; D remains unclear. V lost 4 bases to trimming and J lost 0 bases, with 12 bases between them. Germline V gene lookup returns CDR1 SGHDN and CDR2 FVKESK. CDR3 length: 15 residues. The CDR3 here is CASSLFKTLNTEAFF. The CDR3 DNA sequence: TGTGCCAGCAGCCTCTTTAAAACCCTGAACACTGAAGCTTTCTTT.

Many counts were recorded for this clonotype. The chain carries TRBV7-6 and TRBJ2-3; perhaps TRBD2 as D (5 bases). This CDR3 is built from 17 residues. V was cut by 3 bases and J by 1 base, with 17 bases left in between. Germline CDR1 SGHVS, CDR2 FNYEAQ. The CDR3 protein is CASSLFYERDGTDTQYF. Written as DNA, the CDR3 is TGTGCCAGCAGCTTGTTCTACGAGAGGGATGGCACAGATACGCAGTATTTT.

This clonotype appeared many times. V is TRBV3-1 and J is TRBJ2-7, with 11 bases that match TRBD2. Looked up from germline, CDR1 is LGHDT and CDR2 is YNNKEL (reference sequence). The junction had 7 bases not matched to a gene; V was cut back by 0 bases and J by 3 bases. This CDR3 region has 17 residues. CDR3 residues: CASSQDLRGLAVYEQYF. CDR3 coding DNA: TGTGCCAGCAGCCAAGATCTTAGGGGACTAGCGGTCTACGAGCAGTACTTC.

This sequence joins TRBV11-1 and TRBJ2-3; D possibly corresponds to TRBD1 (6 bases). V was pared by 3 bases and J by 1 base, with 20 bases between. This CDR3 comprises 18 residues. Looked up from germline, CDR1 is SGHAT and CDR2 is FQDESV (reference sequence). CDR3 sequence (DNA): TGTGCCAGCAGCTTTGGGCCCAGAACGGACAGCCGCACAGATACGCAGTATTTT. Residues: CASSFGPRTDSRTDTQYF. The full variable domain, in which reference TRBV11-1 and TRBJ2-3 provide the parts outside the CDR3, is EAEVAQSPRYKITEKSQAVAFWCDPISGHATLYWYRQILGQGPELLVQFQDESVVDDSQLPKDRFSAERLKGVDSTLKIQPAELGDSAMYLCASSFGPRTDSRTDTQYFGPGTRLTVL.

This clonotype appeared many times. J is TRBJ1-1 and V is TRBV28; tentative D call: TRBD1 (5 bases). Germline assignment: CDR1 MDHEN and CDR2 SYDVKM. The V and J ends lost 2 bases and 10 bases respectively, with 14 bases between them. CDR3 length: 13 amino acids. The CDR3 DNA reads TGTGCCAGCAGTTTAGGTGTCCAGGGAGCAGCTTTCTTT. It specifies CASSLGVQGAAFF.

This chain links TRBV20-1 with TRBJ1-2, with 7 bases matching TRBD1. The germline V gene encodes CDR1 DFQATT and CDR2 SNEGSKA (reference sequence). The CDR3 is made up of 12 amino acids. The CDR3 region is CTALGGDYGYTF. The CDR3 nucleotides read TGCACCGCCCTAGGGGGCGACTATGGCTACACCTTC.

In regard to this clonotype: A much larger clone differs by one base, so this may be a read error. The chain joins TRBV3-1 to TRBJ2-1; a possible D gene is TRBD2 (5 bases). CDR1 is LGHDT and CDR2 is YNNKEL in the germline V gene (reference sequence). The CDR3 has 18 residues. This chain's CDR3 is CASSQSLTLAPTYSEQFF. The CDR3 DNA reads as TGTGCCAGCAGCCAATCTCTCACCTTAGCGCCCACCTACAGTGAGCAGTTCTTC.

This clonotype was detected ten times or more. This chain connects TRBV9 to TRBJ1-1; D not certain. The CDR3 is made up of 14 amino acids. Germline lookup yields CDR1 SGDLS and CDR2 YYNGEE. Trimming pared 2 bases from V and 1 base from J, leaving 9 bases between. DNA for the CDR3: TGTGCCAGCAGCGTCGGAGGGTCGAACACTGAAGCTTTCTTT. The encoded protein is CASSVGGSNTEAFF.